This record concerns one T cell receptor (beta chain) sequence. Its antigen is unknown. Losses at the gene ends were 0 bases for V and 5 bases for J; bases not matched to a gene: 9. CDR1 is SGHRS and CDR2 is YFSETQ in the germline V gene. The CDR3 length is 16 residues. This sample is part of a study of cytomegalovirus exposure and HLA in healthy donors. Notes on the study in general: The study carried out a later analysis of TCR beta sequences. It associated around 17,000 of them with specific HLA alleles at a false discovery rate of 0.05. Researchers reported in a later analysis that common viral pathogens appeared linked to several top clusters.

The donors gave bone marrow, and they were healthy. PCR was performed using 60 Vbeta and 13 Jbeta primers. The repertoire was sequenced with immunoSEQ multiplex PCR; TCRdb's copy has only in-frame clones and lacks some. Of about 170,000 clones listed, 82% are singletons. The material sequenced was PBMCs. The receptor was isolated from a male donor in good health and CMV-seronegative. The chain joins TRBV5-1 to TRBJ2-5; 8 nucleotides line up with TRBD2. Here the CDR3 reads CASSLAVAGGSETQYF. CDR3 in DNA: TGCGCCAGCAGCTTGGCCGTGGCGGGGGGTTCCGAGACCCAGTACTTC.